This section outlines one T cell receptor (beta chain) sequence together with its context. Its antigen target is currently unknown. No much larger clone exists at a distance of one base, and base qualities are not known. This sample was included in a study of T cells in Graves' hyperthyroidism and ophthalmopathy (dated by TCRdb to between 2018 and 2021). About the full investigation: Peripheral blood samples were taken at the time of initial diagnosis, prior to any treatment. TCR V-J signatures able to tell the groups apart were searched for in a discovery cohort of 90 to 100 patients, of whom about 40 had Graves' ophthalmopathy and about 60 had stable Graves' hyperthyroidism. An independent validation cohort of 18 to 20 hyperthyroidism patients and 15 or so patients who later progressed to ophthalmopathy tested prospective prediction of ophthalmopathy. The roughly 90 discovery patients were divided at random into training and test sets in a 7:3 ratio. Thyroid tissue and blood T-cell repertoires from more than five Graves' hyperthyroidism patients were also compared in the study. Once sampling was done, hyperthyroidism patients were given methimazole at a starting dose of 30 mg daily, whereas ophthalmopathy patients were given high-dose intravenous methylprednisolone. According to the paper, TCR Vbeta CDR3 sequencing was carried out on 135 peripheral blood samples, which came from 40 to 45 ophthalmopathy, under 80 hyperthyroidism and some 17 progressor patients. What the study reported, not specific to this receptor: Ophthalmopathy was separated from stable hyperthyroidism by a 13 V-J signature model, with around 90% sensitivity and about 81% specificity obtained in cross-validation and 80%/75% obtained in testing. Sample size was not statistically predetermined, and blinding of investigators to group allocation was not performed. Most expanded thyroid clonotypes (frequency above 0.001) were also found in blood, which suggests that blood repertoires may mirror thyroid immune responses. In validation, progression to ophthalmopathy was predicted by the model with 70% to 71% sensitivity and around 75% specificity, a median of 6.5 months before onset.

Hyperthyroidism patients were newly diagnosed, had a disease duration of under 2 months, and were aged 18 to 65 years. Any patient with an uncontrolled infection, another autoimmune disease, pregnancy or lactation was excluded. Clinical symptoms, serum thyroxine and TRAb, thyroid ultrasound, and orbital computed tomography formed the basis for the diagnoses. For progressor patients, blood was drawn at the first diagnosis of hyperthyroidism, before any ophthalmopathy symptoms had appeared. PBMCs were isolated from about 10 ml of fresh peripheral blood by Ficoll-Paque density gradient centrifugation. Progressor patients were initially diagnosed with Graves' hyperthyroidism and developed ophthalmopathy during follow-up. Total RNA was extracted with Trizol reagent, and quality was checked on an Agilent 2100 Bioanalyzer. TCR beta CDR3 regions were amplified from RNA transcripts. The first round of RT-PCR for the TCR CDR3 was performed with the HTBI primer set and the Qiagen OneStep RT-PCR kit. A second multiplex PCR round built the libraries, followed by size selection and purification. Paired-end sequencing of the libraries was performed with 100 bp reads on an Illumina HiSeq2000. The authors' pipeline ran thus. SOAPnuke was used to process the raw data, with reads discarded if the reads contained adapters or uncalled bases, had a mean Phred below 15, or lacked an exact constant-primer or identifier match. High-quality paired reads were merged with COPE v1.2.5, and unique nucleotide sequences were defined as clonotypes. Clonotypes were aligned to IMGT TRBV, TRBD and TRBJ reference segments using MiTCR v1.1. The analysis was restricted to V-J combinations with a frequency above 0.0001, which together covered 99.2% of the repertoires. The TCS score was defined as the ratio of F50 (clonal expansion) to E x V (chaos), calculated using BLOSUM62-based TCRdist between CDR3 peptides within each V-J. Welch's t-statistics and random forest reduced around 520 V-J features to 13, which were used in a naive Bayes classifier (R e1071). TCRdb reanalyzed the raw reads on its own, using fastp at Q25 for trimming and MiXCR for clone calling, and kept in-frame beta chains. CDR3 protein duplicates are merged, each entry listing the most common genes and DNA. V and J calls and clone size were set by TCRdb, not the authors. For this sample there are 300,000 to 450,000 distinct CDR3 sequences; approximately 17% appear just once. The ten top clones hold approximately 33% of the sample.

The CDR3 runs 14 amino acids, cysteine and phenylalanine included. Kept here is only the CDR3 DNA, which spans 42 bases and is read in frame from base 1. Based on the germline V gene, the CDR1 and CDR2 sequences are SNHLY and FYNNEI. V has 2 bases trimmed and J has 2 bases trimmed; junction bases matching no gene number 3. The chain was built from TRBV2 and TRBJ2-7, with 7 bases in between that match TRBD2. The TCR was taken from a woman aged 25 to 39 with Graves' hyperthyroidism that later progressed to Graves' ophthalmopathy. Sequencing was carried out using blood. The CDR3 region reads CASSEIRGAYEQYF. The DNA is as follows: TGTGCCAGCAGTGAAATCCGGGGGGCCTACGAGCAGTACTTC.